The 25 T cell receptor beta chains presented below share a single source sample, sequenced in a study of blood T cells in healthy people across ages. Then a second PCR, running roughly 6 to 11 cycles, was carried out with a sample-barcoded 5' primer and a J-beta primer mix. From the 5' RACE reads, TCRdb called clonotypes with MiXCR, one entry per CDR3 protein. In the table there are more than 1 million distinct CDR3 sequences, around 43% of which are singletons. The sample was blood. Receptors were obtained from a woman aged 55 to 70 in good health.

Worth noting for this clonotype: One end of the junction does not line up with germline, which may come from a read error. The CDR3 DNA is TGTGCCAGCAGCCAAGGGACTTCGGGGCCCCAACATTTT. This codes for CASSQGTSGPQHF. The V and J genes are TRBV14 and TRBJ1-5, with a weak D call TRBD1 (5 bases). The CDR3 is 13 amino acids. Germline V lookup: CDR1 SGHDN, CDR2 FVKESK.

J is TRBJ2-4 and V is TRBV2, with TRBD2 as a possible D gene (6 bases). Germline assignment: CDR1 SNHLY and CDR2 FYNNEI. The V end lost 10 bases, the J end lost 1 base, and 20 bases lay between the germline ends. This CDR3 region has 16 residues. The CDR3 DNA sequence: TGTGCCACCTCAGTGACCGGGGGAATCGCCAAAAACATTCAGTACTTC. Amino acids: CATSVTGGIAKNIQYF.

Written as DNA, the CDR3 is TGTGCCAGCAGTCCCTACCGGGTCCCATTATTTTCCTATGGCTACACCTTC. Protein product: CASSPYRVPLFSYGYTF. This chain connects TRBV28 to TRBJ1-2; D is uncertain. Germline-derived CDR1 and CDR2 are MDHEN and SYDVKM. The CDR3 length is 17 residues. Trimming removed 5 bases at V and 4 bases at J, with 23 bases between.

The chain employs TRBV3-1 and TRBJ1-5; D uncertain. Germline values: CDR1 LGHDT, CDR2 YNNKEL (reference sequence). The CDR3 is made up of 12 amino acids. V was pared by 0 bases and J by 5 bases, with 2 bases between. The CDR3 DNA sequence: TGTGCCAGCAGCCAAGAAGATCAGCCCCAGCATTTT. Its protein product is CASSQEDQPQHF.

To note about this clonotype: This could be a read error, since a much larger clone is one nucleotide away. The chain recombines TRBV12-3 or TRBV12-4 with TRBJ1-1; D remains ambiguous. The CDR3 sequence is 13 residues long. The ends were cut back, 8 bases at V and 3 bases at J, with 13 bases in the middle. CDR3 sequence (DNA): TGTGCCAGCCGAGCGAGTCGGGACACTGAAGCTTTCTTT. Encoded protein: CASRASRDTEAFF.

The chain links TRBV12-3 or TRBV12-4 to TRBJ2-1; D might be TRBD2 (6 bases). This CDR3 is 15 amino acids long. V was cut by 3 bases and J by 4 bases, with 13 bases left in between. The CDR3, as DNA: TGTGCCAGCAGTTTGGAGGGCGGCGGGTACAATGAGCAGTTCTTC. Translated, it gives CASSLEGGGYNEQFF.

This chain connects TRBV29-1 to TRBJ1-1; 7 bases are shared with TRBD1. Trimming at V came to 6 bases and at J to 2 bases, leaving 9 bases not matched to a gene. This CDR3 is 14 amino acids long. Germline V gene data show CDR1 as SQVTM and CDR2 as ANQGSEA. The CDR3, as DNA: TGCAGCGTAGGGGGCGGGGGTATCAACACTGAAGCTTTCTTT. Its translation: CSVGGGGINTEAFF.

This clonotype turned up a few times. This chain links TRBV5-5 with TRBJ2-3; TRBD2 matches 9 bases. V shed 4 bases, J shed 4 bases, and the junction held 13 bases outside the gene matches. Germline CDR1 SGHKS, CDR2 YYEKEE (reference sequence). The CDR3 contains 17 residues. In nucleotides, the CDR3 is TGTGCCAGCAGCCTACGATGGAGCGGGAGGCAGGCAGATACGCAGTATTTT. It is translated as CASSLRWSGRQADTQYF.

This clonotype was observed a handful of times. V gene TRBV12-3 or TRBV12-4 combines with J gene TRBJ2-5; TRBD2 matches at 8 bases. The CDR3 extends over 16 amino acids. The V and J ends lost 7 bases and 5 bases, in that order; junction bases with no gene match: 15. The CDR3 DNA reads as TGTGCCAGCACCTCAATGGGAGTAGCGGGATGGGAGACCCAGTACTTC. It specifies CASTSMGVAGWETQYF.

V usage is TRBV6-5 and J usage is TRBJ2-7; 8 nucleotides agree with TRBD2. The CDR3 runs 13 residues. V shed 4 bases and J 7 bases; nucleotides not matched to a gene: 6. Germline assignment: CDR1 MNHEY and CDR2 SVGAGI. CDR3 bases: TGTGCCAGCAGTTCCGACGGGGGGGATGAGCAGTACTTC. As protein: CASSSDGGDEQYF.

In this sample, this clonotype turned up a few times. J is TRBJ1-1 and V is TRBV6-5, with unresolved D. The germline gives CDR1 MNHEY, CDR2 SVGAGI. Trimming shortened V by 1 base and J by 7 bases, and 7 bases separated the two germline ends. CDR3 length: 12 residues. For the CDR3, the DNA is TGTGCCAGCAGTTACTTAGGGAATGAAGCTTTCTTT. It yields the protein CASSYLGNEAFF.

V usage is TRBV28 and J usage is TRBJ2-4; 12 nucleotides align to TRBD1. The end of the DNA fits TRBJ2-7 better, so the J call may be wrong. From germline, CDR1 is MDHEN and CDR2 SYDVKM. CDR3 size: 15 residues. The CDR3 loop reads CASSPSGQGAGEQYF. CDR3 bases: TGTGCCAGCAGTCCCTCGGGACAGGGGGCGGGCGAGCAGTACTTC.

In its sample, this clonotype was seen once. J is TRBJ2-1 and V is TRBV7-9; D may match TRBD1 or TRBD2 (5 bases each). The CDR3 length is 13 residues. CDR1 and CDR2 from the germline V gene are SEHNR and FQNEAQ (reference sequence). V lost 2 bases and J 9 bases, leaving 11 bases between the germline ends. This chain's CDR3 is CASSLTSGLEQFF. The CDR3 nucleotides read TGTGCCAGCAGCTTAACCTCGGGGCTTGAGCAGTTCTTC.

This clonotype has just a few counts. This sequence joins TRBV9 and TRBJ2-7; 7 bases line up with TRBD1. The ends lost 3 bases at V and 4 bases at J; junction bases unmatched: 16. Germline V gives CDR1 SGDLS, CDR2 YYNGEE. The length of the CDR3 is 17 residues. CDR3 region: CASSASIRTGSGYEQYF. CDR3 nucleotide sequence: TGTGCCAGCAGCGCATCAATCCGGACAGGCTCTGGGTACGAGCAGTACTTC.

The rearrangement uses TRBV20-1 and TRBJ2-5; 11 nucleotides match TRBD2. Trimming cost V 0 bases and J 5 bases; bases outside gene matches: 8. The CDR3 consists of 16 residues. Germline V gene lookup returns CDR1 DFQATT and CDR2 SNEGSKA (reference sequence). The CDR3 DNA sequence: TGCAGTGCTAGAGATCCACTAGCGGGAGCCCGGGAGACCCAGTACTTC. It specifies CSARDPLAGARETQYF.

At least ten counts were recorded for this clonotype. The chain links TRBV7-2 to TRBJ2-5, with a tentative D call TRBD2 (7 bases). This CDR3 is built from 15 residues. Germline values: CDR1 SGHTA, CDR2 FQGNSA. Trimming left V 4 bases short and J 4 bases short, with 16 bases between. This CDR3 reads CASSSFLGGRETQYF. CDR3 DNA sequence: TGTGCCAGCAGCTCATTCCTGGGGGGGCGAGAGACCCAGTACTTC.

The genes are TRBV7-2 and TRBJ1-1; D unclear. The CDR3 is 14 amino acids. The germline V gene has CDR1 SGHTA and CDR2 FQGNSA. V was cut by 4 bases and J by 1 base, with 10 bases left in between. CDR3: CASSSVVSNTEAFF. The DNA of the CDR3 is TGTGCCAGCAGCTCGGTCGTCTCGAACACTGAAGCTTTCTTT.

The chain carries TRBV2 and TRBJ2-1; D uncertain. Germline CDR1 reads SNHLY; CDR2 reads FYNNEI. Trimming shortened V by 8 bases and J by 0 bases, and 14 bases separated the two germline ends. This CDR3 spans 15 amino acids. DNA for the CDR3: TGTGCCAGCCCTTCTATGGAGAGCTCCTACAATGAGCAGTTCTTC. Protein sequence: CASPSMESSYNEQFF.

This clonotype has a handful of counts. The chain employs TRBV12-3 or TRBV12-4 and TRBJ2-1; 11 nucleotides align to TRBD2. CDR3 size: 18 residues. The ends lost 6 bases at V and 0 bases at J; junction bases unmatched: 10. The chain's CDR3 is CASRGWTSGPNSYNEQFF. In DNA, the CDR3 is TGTGCCAGCAGGGGCTGGACTAGCGGGCCCAACTCCTACAATGAGCAGTTCTTC.

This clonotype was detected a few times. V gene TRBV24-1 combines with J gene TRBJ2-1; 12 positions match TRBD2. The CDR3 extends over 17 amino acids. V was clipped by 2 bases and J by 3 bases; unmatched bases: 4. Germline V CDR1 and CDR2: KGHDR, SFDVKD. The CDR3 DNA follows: TGTGCCACCAGTGATTCTAGGACTAGCGGGGACTACAATGAGCAGTTCTTC. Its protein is CATSDSRTSGDYNEQFF.

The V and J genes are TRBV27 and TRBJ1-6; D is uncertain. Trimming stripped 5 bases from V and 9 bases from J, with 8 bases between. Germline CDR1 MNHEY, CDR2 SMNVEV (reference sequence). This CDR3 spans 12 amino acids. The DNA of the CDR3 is TGTGCCAGCAGTCCGGCTGGTTCACCCCTCCACTTT. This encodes CASSPAGSPLHF.

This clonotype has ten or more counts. The CDR3 here is CASSFQPASDQYF. DNA of the CDR3: TGTGCCAGCAGTTTCCAGCCTGCCAGCGACCAGTACTTC. V gene TRBV12-3 or TRBV12-4 combines with J gene TRBJ2-5, with no clear D. This CDR3 contains 13 residues. Trimming pared 3 bases from V and 10 bases from J, leaving 15 bases between.

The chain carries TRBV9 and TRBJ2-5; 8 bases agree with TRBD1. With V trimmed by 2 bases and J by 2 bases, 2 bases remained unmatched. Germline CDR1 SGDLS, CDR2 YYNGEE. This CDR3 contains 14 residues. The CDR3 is CASSVGTGQETQYF. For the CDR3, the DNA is TGTGCCAGCAGCGTCGGGACAGGACAAGAGACCCAGTACTTC.

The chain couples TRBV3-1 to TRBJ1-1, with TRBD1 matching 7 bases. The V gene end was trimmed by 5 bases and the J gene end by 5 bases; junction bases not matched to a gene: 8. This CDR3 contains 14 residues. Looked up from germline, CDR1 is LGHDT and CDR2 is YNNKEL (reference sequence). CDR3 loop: CASSKKGAGTEAFF. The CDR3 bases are TGTGCCAGCAGCAAAAAGGGGGCAGGAACTGAAGCTTTCTTT.

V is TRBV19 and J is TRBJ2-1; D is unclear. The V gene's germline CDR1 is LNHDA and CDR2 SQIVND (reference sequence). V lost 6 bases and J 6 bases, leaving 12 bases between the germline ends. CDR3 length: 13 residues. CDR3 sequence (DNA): TGTGCCAGTAGCCTCCCCCCCGGCAATGAGCAGTTCTTC. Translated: CASSLPPGNEQFF.